Listed below are T cell receptor beta chains from one sample, sequenced in a study of T cell repertoires in cytomegalovirus infection. A single record per CDR3 protein comes from TCRdb applying MiXCR to the reads. The data show approximately 260,000 distinct CDR3 sequences, with 15% to 20% seen just once and about 45% held by the top ten. The sample consisted of CD8+ T cells from PBMCs. The source of these receptors is a human donor in good health (CMV status not recorded). Some clones in this sample may be carry-over from other donors' samples. The CDR3 runs from the conserved cysteine through the conserved F or W. The order of the fields is CDR3 length, clone size, D gene, J gene, V gene, CDR3 protein, CDR3 DNA. The D gene is left open where the match is weak. Expanded clones get a size class; other rows say once, few or many, or leave the size out.

>19|NA|TRBD1|TRBJ2-3|TRBV2
CASSHTMDPTGDGTDTQYF
TGTGCCAGCAGCCACACTATGGACCCAACAGGGGATGGCACAGATACGCAGTATTTT
>13|few|NA|TRBJ2-1|TRBV12-3/TRBV12-4
CASSLALAAGQFF
TGTGCCAGCAGTTTAGCCTTGGCGGCTGGGCAGTTCTTC
>14|few|NA|TRBJ2-1|TRBV12-3/TRBV12-4
CASSYPGPFNEQFF
TGTGCCAGCAGTTACCCGGGGCCGTTCAATGAGCAGTTCTTC
>13|few|NA|TRBJ2-7|TRBV7-7
CASSFGRDSEQYF
TGTGCTAGCAGCTTCGGCAGGGATAGCGAGCAGTACTTC
>16|NA|TRBD2|TRBJ2-7|TRBV4-3
CASSQDARGGFSEQYF
TGCGCCAGCAGCCAAGATGCGCGGGGGGGCTTCTCCGAGCAGTACTTC
>14|few|NA|TRBJ1-2|TRBV6-2/TRBV6-3
CASSYSGRFYGYTF
TGTGCCAGCAGTTACTCAGGCAGATTCTATGGCTACACCTTC
>15|many|NA|TRBJ1-2|TRBV4-1
CASSQDLAVNYGYTF
TGCGCCAGCAGCCAAGATCTGGCAGTCAACTATGGCTACACCTTC
>16|few|TRBD2|TRBJ2-3|TRBV5-5
CASSARLAGVTDTQYF
TGTGCCAGCAGCGCCAGGCTAGCGGGAGTCACAGATACGCAGTATTTT
>14|NA|NA|TRBJ2-4|TRBV12-3/TRBV12-4
CASSLRPGVAIQYF
TGTGCCAGCAGTTTACGTCCAGGAGTGGCCATTCAGTACTTC
>15|many|TRBD1|TRBJ1-2|TRBV6-5
CASRTDLQGPYGYTF
TGTGCCAGCAGGACCGACTTACAGGGGCCCTATGGCTACACCTTC
>15|many|NA|TRBJ1-4|TRBV7-6
CASSLERVPNEKLFF
TGTGCCAGCAGCTTAGAGAGGGTGCCTAATGAAAAACTGTTTTTT
>15|many|TRBD2|TRBJ2-7|TRBV7-6
CASSLASGGAYEQYF
TGTGCCAGCAGCTTAGCTAGCGGGGGGGCCTACGAGCAGTACTTC
>15|many|NA|TRBJ2-3|TRBV7-2
CASSLVYLGTDTQYF
TGTGCCAGCAGCTTAGTCTACCTTGGCACAGATACGCAGTATTTT
>12|few|NA|TRBJ2-7|TRBV2
CATKDRTYEQYF
TGTGCCACCAAGGACAGAACCTACGAGCAGTACTTC